These 22 T cell receptor beta chains were all obtained from the same sample, sequenced in a study of T cells in Graves' hyperthyroidism and ophthalmopathy. TCR beta CDR3 regions were amplified from RNA transcripts. First-round RT-PCR with HTBI primers amplified the TCR CDR3 region. TCRdb analysed the multiplex PCR reads with MiXCR anew, one entry per CDR3 protein. The sample shows about 300,000 distinct CDR3 sequences, around 25% of them seen only once. The specimen sequenced was blood. Source of these receptors: a man between 35 and 55 years old with Graves' hyperthyroidism that later progressed to Graves' ophthalmopathy.

The rearrangement uses TRBV7-8 and TRBJ1-1; D may be TRBD1 (6 bases). Per germline, CDR1 SGHVS and CDR2 FQNEAQ. The V end was cut by 8 bases, the J end by 5 bases, with 15 bases between. CDR3 length: 13 residues. The CDR3: CASAEGGRTEAFF. CDR3 DNA: TGTGCCAGCGCCGAAGGGGGAAGGACTGAAGCTTTCTTT.

V usage is TRBV6-1 and J usage is TRBJ2-4; D call uncertain. CDR3 length equals 13 residues. Germline values: CDR1 MNHNS, CDR2 SASEGT. Trimming removed 0 bases from V and 6 bases from J, with 6 bases in between. The DNA of the CDR3 is TGTGCCAGCAGTGAAGCACCGGGAAACATTCAGTACTTC. This encodes CASSEAPGNIQYF.

V is TRBV19 and J is TRBJ1-3; D call uncertain. Germline values: CDR1 LNHDA, CDR2 SQIVND (reference sequence). The length of the CDR3 is 15 residues. V lost 7 bases to trimming and J lost 0 bases, with 13 bases between them. CDR3 nucleotides: TGTGCCAGTATCCCGTCGTGGACCTCTGGAAACACCATATATTTT. It is translated as CASIPSWTSGNTIYF. The full variable domain, rest sourced from reference TRBV19 and TRBJ1-3, is DGGITQSPKYLFRKEGQNVTLSCEQNLNHDAMYWYRQDPGQGLRLIYYSQIVNDFQKGDIAEGYSVSREKKESFPLTVTSAQKNPTAFYLCASIPSWTSGNTIYFGEGSWLTVV.

In its sample, this clonotype was seen many times. V is TRBV19 and J is TRBJ1-1; D call uncertain. Deletions cut 8 bases from V and 1 base from J, with 17 bases between. This CDR3 region has 15 residues. CDR1 and CDR2 from the germline V gene are LNHDA and SQIVND (reference sequence). The CDR3 loop is CASSHVGEANTEAFF. The CDR3 nucleotides are TGTGCCAGTTCCCACGTTGGGGAAGCGAACACTGAAGCTTTCTTT.

The rearrangement joins TRBV15 to TRBJ2-7; 12 nucleotides line up with TRBD2. Germline CDR1 is LNHNV and CDR2 is YYDKDF (reference sequence). CDR3 length equals 14 residues. After removal of 4 bases from V and 8 bases from J, the junction contained 6 bases not matched to a gene. CDR3: CATSKTSGSLQQYF. The CDR3 region has the DNA TGTGCCACCAGCAAGACTAGCGGGAGCTTGCAGCAGTACTTC.

This clonotype was found many times. This rearrangement joins TRBV7-2 to TRBJ2-7, with unresolved D. The germline V gene encodes CDR1 SGHTA and CDR2 FQGNSA. The germline V and J ends were trimmed by 3 bases and 5 bases, with 11 bases remaining between them. The CDR3 consists of 13 residues. CDR3 residues: CASSLLAIHEQYF. The DNA for the CDR3 is TGTGCCAGCAGCTTGCTGGCGATCCACGAGCAGTACTTC.

The chain combines TRBV20-1 with TRBJ2-7; D gene uncertain. The CDR3 totals 13 residues. CDR1 DFQATT and CDR2 SNEGSKA come from the germline V gene (reference sequence). The V end was cut by 1 base, the J end by 0 bases, with 7 bases between. The CDR3 coding sequence is TGCAGTGCTAGAGTAGGCTTCTCCTACGAGCAGTACTTC. Protein product: CSARVGFSYEQYF.

The rearrangement uses TRBV7-2 and TRBJ2-7; the D is unclear. Germline CDR1 is SGHTA and CDR2 is FQGNSA. This CDR3 has 15 amino acids. The V gene lost 1 base and the J gene lost 4 bases, with 14 bases spanning the gap. CDR3 residues: CASSLGWGMSYEQYF. CDR3 nucleotide sequence: TGTGCCAGCAGCTTAGGCTGGGGTATGAGTTACGAGCAGTACTTC.

This clonotype was observed at least ten times. Written as DNA, the CDR3 is TGTGCCAGCAGCCAAGAGTTGACAGGGGTAAGAGGCACTGAAGCTTTCTTT. Protein product: CASSQELTGVRGTEAFF. V is TRBV3-1 and J is TRBJ1-1; TRBD1 matches at 8 bases. The length of the CDR3 is 17 residues. The V segment lost 0 bases and the J segment 4 bases; nucleotides outside the gene matches: 10. CDR1 and CDR2 (germline): LGHDT, YNNKEL (reference sequence).

This clonotype was counted a few times. V and J are TRBV6-2 or TRBV6-3 and TRBJ1-2; weak D call: TRBD1 (5 bases). Germline values: CDR1 MNHEY, CDR2 SVGEGT. This CDR3 is 15 amino acids long. The ends were cut back, 6 bases at V and 1 base at J, with 15 bases in the middle. CDR3 coding DNA: TGTGCCAGCAGGGACGACAGTTACCTTAACTATGGCTACACCTTC. Translated: CASRDDSYLNYGYTF.

In its sample, this clonotype was seen many times. The gene calls are TRBV20-1 and TRBJ2-5; TRBD1 aligns across 7 bases. Germline V gives CDR1 DFQATT, CDR2 SNEGSKA (reference sequence). The CDR3 spans 13 residues. V lost 6 bases and J lost 5; bases outside the gene matches: 9. In nucleotides, the CDR3 is TGCAGTGCCCTACAGGGGTCGAGCGAGACCCAGTACTTC. As protein: CSALQGSSETQYF.

The CDR3 sequence is CASSPPRSGMSSYEQYF. The CDR3 DNA is TGTGCCAGCAGTCCCCCCCGGTCAGGGATGAGCTCCTACGAGCAGTACTTC. This chain uses TRBV28 with TRBJ2-7, with a weak D call TRBD1 (5 bases). V was cut by 5 bases and J by 0 bases, with 20 bases left in between. The CDR3 has 17 residues. Germline V gives CDR1 MDHEN, CDR2 SYDVKM.

The chain links TRBV20-1 to TRBJ1-2; 7 nucleotides match TRBD1. With V trimmed by 6 bases and J by 4 bases, 11 bases remained unmatched. There are 14 residues in the CDR3. The germline V gene encodes CDR1 DFQATT and CDR2 SNEGSKA (reference sequence). The CDR3 reads CSAILRGILYGYTF. The CDR3 coding sequence is TGCAGTGCAATCCTCAGGGGGATCCTCTATGGCTACACCTTC.

This clonotype was seen many times. The gene calls are TRBV5-1 and TRBJ2-2; D unresolved. Trimming removed 2 bases from V and 0 bases from J, with 8 bases in between. This CDR3 region has 15 residues. Germline CDR1 and CDR2: SGHRS and YFSETQ. The CDR3, as DNA: TGCGCCAGCAGCTTCTACACCGCGAACACCGGGGAGCTGTTTTTT. This sequence encodes CASSFYTANTGELFF.

There are many counts of this clonotype. V is TRBV29-1 and J is TRBJ1-1, with 7 bases lining up with TRBD1. The CDR3 loop spans 13 amino acids. With 6 bases clipped from V and 4 bases from J, the junction kept 8 bases outside the gene matches. In germline, CDR1 is SQVTM, CDR2 ANQGSEA. The CDR3, as DNA: TGCAGCGTCGAACAGGGGAGAGGCACTGAAGCTTTCTTT. Amino acids: CSVEQGRGTEAFF. Looking up the rest from reference TRBV29-1 and TRBJ1-1 gives the full variable domain: SAVISQKPSRDICQRGTSLTIQCQVDSQVTMMFWYRQQPGQSLTLIATANQGSEATYESGFVIDKFPISRPNLTFSTLTVSNMSPEDSSIYLCSVEQGRGTEAFFGQGTRLTVV.

This clonotype was observed at least ten times. J is TRBJ2-7 and V is TRBV6-1; D might be TRBD2 (6 bases). CDR3 length equals 14 residues. Germline V gene lookup returns CDR1 MNHNS and CDR2 SASEGT. Between the trimmed V and J ends, which lost 1 base and 6 bases, there was a span of 13 bases. CDR3 nucleotide sequence: TGTGCCAGCAGTGAAGTTGGGACTTCTGGCGAGCAGTACTTC. Translating gives CASSEVGTSGEQYF.

This clonotype was detected many times. V usage is TRBV20-1 and J usage is TRBJ2-7, with 10 bases lining up with TRBD1. CDR1 DFQATT and CDR2 SNEGSKA come from the germline V gene (reference sequence). CDR3 length: 17 amino acids. V shed 3 bases and J 1 base; nucleotides not matched to a gene: 12. CDR3 DNA sequence: TGCAGTGCTAGCAGGGCTTTGGGGGACAGGGGATCCTACGAGCAGTACTTC. Protein sequence: CSASRALGDRGSYEQYF.

The chain has TRBV12-3 or TRBV12-4 and TRBJ1-1; 8 positions agree with TRBD1. V dropped 1 base and J dropped 4; count of bases not matched to a gene: 5. The length of the CDR3 is 15 residues. CDR3 in amino acids: CASSLGDRPITEAFF. For the CDR3, the DNA is TGTGCCAGCAGTTTAGGGGACAGGCCGATCACTGAAGCTTTCTTT.

Many counts were recorded for this clonotype. This chain uses TRBV19 with TRBJ2-2; perhaps D is TRBD1 or TRBD2 (6 bases each). The CDR3 spans 14 residues. Germline V lookup: CDR1 LNHDA, CDR2 SQIVND (reference sequence). Trimming took 3 bases from V and 4 from J, leaving 9 bases between them. In DNA, the CDR3 is TGTGCCAGTAGTATCGGGGGCGGCACCGGGGAGCTGTTTTTT. As protein: CASSIGGGTGELFF.

This clonotype has ten or more counts. The CDR3 DNA is TGTGCCACCAGCTTAGCGGGCGCGAACACCGGGGAGCTGTTTTTT. Its protein is CATSLAGANTGELFF. The V and J genes are TRBV15 and TRBJ2-2, with 7 positions matching TRBD2. CDR3 length: 15 amino acids. With V trimmed by 5 bases and J by 0 bases, 3 bases remained unmatched. CDR1 and CDR2 from the germline V gene are LNHNV and YYDKDF (reference sequence). The entire variable domain, with the rest obtained from reference TRBV15 and TRBJ2-2, is as follows: DAMVIQNPRYQVTQFGKPVTLSCSQTLNHNVMYWYQQKSSQAPKLLFHYYDKDFNNEADTPDNFQSRRPNTSFCFLDIRSPGLGDTAMYLCATSLAGANTGELFFGEGSRLTVL.

The V gene is TRBV30, the J gene TRBJ2-7, with D uncertain. V lost 0 bases and J lost 6, with 6 bases in between. CDR1 and CDR2 (germline): GTSNPN, SVGIG (reference sequence). The CDR3 contains 11 residues. CDR3 coding DNA: TGTGCCTGGAGTGTTGGTGCCGAGCAGTACTTC. This encodes CAWSVGAEQYF.

This clonotype was detected only a few times. V and J are TRBV20-1 and TRBJ2-5; unclear D gene. V gave up 0 bases and J gave up 0 bases, with 11 bases separating them. This CDR3 has 15 amino acids. The germline CDR1 and CDR2 sequences are DFQATT and SNEGSKA (reference sequence). The chain's CDR3 is CSAREVAQYQETQYF. The CDR3 region has the DNA TGCAGTGCTAGAGAAGTAGCCCAGTACCAAGAGACCCAGTACTTC.